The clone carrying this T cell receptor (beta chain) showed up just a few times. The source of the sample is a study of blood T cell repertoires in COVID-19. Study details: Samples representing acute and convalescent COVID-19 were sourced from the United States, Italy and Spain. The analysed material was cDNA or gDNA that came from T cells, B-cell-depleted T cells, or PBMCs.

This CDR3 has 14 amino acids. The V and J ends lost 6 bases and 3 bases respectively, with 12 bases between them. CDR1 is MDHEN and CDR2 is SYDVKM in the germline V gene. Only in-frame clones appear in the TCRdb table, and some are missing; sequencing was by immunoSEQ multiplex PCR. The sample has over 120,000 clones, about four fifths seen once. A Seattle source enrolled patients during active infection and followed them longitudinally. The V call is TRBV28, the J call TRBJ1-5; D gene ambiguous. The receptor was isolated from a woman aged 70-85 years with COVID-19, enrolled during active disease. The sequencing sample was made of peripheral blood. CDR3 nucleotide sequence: TGTGCCAGCAGGGGTTCACAGAACAATCAGCCCCAGCATTTT. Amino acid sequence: CASRGSQNNQPQHF.